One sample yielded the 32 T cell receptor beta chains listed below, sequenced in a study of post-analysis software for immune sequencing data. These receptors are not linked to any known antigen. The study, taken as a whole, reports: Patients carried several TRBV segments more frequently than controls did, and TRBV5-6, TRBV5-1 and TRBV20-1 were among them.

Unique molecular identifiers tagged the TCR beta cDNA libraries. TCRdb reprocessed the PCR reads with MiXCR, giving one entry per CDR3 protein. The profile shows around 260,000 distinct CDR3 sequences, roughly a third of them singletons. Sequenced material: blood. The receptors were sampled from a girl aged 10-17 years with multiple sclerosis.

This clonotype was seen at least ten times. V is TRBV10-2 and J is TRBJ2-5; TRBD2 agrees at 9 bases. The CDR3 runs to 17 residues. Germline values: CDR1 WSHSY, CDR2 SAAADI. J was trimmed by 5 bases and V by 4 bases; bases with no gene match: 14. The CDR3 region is CASSAAPSGGSWETQYF. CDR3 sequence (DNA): TGCGCCAGCAGTGCCGCCCCCAGCGGGGGGTCTTGGGAGACCCAGTACTTC.

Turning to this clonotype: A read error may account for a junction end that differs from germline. Written as DNA, the CDR3 is TGTGCCAGCAGTCCAACCAGGCTCTCTGGGGCCAACGTCCGGACTTTC. This sequence encodes CASSPTRLSGANVRTF. This chain connects TRBV25-1 to TRBJ2-6, with D tentatively TRBD1 (5 bases). The CDR3 has 16 residues. Germline lookup yields CDR1 MGHDK and CDR2 SYGVNS. The whole variable domain, remainder taken from reference TRBV25-1 and TRBJ2-6, is EADIYQTPRYLVIGTGKKITLECSQTMGHDKMYWYQQDPGMELHLIHYSYGVNSTEKGDLSSESTVSRIRTEHFPLTLESARPSHTSQYLCASSPTRLSGANVRTFGAGSRLTVL.

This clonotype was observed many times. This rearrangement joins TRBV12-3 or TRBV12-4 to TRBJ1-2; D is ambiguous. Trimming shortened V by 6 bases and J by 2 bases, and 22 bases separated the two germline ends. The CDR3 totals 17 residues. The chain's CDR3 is CASSVSGVTKTNYGYTF. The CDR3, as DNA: TGTGCCAGCAGCGTCTCTGGGGTAACCAAAACCAACTATGGCTACACCTTC.

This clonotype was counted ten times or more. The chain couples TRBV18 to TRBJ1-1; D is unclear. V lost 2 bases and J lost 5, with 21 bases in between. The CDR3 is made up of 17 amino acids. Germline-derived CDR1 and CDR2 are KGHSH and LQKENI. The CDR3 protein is CASSPENRRPKRTEAFF. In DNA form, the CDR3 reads TGTGCCAGCTCACCAGAGAATAGGAGGCCAAAGCGGACTGAAGCTTTCTTT.

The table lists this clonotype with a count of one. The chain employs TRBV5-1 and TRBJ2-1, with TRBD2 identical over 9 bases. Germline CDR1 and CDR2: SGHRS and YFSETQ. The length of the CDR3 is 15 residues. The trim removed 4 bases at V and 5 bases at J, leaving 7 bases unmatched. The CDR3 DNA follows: TGCGCCAGCAGCCCCAGGGCTAGCGGGGACAATGAGCAGTTCTTC. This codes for CASSPRASGDNEQFF. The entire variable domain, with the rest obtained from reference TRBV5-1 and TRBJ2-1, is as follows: KAGVTQTPRYLIKTRGQQVTLSCSPISGHRSVSWYQQTPGQGLQFLFEYFSETQRNKGNFPGRFSGRQFSNSRSEMNVSTLELGDSALYLCASSPRASGDNEQFFGPGTRLTVL.

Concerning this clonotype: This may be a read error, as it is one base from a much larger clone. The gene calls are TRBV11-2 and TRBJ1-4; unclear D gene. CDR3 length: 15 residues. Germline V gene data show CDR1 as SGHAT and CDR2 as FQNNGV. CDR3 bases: TGTGCCCGCAGTCCAAACACCACAACTAATGAAAAACTGTTTTTT. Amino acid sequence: CARSPNTTTNEKLFF.

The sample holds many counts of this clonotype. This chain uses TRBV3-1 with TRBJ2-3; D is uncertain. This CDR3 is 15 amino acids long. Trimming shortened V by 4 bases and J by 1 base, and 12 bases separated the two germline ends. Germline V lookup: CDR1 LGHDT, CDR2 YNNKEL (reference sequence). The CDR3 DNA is TGTGCCAGCAGCCTTCTCGGCGCCCGCACAGATACGCAGTATTTT. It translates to CASSLLGARTDTQYF.

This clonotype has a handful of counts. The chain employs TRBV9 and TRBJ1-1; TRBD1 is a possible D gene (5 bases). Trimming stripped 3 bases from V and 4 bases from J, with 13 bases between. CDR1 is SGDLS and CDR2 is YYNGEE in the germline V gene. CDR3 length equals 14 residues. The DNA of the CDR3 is TGTGCCAGCAGCGCTCAGGGAAGGGTCACTGAAGCTTTCTTT. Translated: CASSAQGRVTEAFF.

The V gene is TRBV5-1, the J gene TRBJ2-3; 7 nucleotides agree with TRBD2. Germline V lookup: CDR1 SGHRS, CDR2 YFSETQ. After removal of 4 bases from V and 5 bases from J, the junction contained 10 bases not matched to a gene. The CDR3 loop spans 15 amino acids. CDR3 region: CASSGSGTGGDTQYF. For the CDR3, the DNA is TGCGCCAGCAGCGGGAGCGGGACCGGGGGAGATACGCAGTATTTT.

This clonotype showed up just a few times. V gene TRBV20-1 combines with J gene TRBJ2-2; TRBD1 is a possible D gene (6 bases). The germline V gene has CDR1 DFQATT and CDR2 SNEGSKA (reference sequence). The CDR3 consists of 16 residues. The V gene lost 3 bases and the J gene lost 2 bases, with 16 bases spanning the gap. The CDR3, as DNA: TGCAGTGCTAGCCCCCCGGACAGAATTAACACCGGGGAGCTGTTTTTT. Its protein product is CSASPPDRINTGELFF.

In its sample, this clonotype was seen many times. The DNA for the CDR3 is TGTGCCAGCAGCCGGGGGCAGGGCATGAACACTGAAGCTTTCTTT. Its protein product is CASSRGQGMNTEAFF. This rearrangement joins TRBV7-9 to TRBJ1-1; a possible D gene is TRBD1 (6 bases). This CDR3 is 15 amino acids long. Per germline, CDR1 SEHNR and CDR2 FQNEAQ (reference sequence). Trimming left V 5 bases short and J 0 bases short, with 13 bases between.

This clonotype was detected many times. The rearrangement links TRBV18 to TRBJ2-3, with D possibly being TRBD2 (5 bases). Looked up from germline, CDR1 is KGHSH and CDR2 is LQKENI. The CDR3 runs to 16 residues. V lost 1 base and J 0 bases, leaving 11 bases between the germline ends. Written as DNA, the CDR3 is TGTGCCAGCTCACCACGGGAGCCTAGTAGCACAGATACGCAGTATTTT. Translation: CASSPREPSSTDTQYF.

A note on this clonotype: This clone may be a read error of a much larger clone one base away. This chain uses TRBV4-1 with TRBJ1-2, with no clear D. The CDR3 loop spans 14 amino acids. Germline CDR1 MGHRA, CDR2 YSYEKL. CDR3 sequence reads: CASSQDSLSHGHTF. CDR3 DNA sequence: TGCGCCAGCAGCCAAGATTCGCTATCCCATGGCCACACCTTC.

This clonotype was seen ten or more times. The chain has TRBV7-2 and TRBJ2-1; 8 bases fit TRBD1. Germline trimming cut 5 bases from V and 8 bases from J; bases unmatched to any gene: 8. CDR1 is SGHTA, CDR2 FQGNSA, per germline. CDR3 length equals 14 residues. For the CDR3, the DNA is TGTGCCAGCAGCCCCCCGGACAGGGAAGATGAGCAGTTCTTC. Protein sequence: CASSPPDREDEQFF.

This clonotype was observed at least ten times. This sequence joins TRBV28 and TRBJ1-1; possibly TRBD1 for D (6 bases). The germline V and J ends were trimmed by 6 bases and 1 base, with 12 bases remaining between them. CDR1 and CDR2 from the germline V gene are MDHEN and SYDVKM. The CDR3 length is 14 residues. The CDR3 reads CASSSGTPNTEAFF. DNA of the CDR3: TGTGCCAGCAGCTCCGGGACACCGAACACTGAAGCTTTCTTT.

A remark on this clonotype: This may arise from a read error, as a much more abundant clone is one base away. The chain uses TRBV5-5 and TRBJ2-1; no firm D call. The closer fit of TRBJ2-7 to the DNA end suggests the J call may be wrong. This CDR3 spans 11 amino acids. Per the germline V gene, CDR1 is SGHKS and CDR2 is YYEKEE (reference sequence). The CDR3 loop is CASSFNNEQYF. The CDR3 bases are TGTGCCAGCAGCTTTAACAATGAGCAGTACTTC.

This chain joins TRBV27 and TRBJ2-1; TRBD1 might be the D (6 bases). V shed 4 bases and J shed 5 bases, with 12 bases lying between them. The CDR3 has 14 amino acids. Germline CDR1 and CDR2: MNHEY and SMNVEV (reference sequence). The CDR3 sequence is CASSCQGTHNEQFF. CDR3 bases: TGTGCCAGCAGTTGCCAGGGGACGCACAATGAGCAGTTCTTC.

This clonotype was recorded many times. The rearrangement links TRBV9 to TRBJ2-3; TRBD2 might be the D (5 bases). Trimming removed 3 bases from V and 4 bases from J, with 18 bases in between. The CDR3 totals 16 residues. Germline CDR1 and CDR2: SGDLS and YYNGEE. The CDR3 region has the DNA TGTGCCAGCAGCGCCCCTCACGGGGTCTCACCAGATACGCAGTATTTT. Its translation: CASSAPHGVSPDTQYF.

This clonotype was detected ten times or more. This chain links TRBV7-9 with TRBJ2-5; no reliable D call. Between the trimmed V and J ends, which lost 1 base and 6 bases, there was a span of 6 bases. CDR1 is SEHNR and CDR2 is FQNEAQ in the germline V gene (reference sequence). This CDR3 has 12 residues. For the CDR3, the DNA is TGTGCCAGCAGCTTAGAATTAAAGACCCAGTACTTC. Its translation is CASSLELKTQYF.

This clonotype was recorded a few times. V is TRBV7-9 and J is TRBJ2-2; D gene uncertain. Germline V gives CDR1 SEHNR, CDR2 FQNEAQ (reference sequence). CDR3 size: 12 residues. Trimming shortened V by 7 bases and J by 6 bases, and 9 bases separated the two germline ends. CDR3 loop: CASTVSAGELFF. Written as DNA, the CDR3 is TGTGCCAGCACGGTCTCGGCCGGGGAGCTGTTTTTT.

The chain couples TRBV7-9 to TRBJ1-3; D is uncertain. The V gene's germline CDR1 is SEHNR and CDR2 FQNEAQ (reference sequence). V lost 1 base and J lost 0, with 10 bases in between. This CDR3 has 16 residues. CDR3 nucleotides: TGTGCCAGCAGCTTAGTGTCCGGATACTCTGGAAACACCATATATTTT. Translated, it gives CASSLVSGYSGNTIYF.

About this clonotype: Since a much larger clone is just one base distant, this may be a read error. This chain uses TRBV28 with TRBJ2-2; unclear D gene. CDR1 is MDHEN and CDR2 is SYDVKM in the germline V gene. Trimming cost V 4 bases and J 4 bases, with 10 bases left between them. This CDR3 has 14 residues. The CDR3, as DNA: TGTGCCAGCAGTTGGGTTCGAGTCACCGGGGAGCTGTTTTTT. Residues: CASSWVRVTGELFF.

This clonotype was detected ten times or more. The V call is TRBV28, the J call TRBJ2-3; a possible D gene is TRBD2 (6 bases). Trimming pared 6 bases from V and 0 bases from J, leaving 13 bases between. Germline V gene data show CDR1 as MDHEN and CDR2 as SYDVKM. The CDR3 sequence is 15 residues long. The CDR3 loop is CASSAYSGSTDTQYF. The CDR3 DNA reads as TGTGCCAGCAGCGCCTATAGCGGCAGCACAGATACGCAGTATTTT.

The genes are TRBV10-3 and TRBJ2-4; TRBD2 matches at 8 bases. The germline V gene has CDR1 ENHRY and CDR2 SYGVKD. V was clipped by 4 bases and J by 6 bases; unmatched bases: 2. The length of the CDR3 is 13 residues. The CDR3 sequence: CAISASGGNIQYF. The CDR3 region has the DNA TGTGCCATCAGTGCAAGCGGGGGAAACATTCAGTACTTC.

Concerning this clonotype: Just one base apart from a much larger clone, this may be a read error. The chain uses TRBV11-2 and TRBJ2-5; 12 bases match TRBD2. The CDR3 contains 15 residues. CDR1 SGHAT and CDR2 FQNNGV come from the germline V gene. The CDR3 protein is CASSTGLAGQETRYF. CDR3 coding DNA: TGTGCCAGCAGCACGGGACTAGCGGGCCAAGAGACCCGGTACTTC.

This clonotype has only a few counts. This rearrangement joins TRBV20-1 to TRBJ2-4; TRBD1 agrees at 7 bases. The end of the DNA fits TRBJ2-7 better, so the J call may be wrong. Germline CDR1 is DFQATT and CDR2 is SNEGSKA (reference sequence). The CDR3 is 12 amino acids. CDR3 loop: CSATKQGSEQYF. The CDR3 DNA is TGCAGTGCCACTAAACAGGGGAGCGAGCAGTACTTC.

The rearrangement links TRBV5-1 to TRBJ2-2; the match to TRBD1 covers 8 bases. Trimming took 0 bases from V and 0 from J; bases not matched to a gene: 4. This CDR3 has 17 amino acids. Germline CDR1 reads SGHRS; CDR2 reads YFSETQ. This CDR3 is CASSLATGGANTGELFF. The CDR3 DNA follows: TGCGCCAGCAGCTTGGCCACAGGGGGAGCGAACACCGGGGAGCTGTTTTTT.

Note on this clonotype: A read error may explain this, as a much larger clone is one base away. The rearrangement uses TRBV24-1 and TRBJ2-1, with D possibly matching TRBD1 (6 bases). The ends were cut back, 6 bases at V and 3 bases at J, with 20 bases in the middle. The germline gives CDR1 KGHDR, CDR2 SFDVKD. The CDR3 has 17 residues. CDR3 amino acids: CATSNATGNPLYNEQFF. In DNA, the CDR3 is TGTGCCACCAGTAATGCCACAGGGAATCCCCTCTACAATGAGCAGTTCTTC.

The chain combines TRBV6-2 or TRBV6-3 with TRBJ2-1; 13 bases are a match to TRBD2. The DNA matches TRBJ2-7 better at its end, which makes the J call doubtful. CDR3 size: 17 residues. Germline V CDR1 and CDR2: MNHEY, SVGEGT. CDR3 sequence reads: CASTGGLAGSTYNEQYF. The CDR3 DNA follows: TGTGCCAGCACTGGGGGACTAGCGGGAAGTACCTACAATGAGCAGTACTTC.

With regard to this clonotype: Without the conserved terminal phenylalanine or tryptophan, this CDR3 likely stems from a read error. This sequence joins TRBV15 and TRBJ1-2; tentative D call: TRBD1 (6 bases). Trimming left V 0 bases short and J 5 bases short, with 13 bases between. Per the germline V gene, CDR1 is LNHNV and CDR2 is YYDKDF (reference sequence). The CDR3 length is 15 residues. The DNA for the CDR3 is TGTGCCACCAGCAGAGATAGGAGTAGGGGGTATGGCTACACCTGC. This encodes CATSRDRSRGYGYTC.

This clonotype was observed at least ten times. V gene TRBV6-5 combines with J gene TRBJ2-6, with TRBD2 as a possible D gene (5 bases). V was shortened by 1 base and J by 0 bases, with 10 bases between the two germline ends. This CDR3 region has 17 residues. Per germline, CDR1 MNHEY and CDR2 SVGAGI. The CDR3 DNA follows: TGTGCCAGCAGTTACTTTGGACTGGGCTCTGGGGCCAACGTCCTGACTTTC. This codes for CASSYFGLGSGANVLTF.

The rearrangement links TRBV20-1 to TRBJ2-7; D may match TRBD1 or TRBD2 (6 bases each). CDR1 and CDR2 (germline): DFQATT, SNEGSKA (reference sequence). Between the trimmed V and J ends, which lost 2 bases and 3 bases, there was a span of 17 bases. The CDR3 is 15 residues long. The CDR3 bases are TGCAGTGCTAGAAGCCCCGGGGGCCCTCTCTACGAGCAGTACGTC. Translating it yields CSARSPGGPLYEQYV.